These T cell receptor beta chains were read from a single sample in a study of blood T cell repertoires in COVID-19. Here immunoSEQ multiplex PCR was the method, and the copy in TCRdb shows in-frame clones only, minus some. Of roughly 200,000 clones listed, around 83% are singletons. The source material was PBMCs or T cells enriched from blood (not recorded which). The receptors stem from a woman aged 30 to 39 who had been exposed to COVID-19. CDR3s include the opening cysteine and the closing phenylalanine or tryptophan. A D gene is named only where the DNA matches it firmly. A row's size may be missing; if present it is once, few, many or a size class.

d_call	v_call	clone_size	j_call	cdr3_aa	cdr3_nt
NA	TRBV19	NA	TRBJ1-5	CASSTGLTQPQHF	TGTGCCAGTAGTACCGGACTTACTCAGCCCCAGCATTTT
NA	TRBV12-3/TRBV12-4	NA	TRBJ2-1	CASSSRYNEQFF	TGTGCCAGCAGTTCGAGGTACAATGAGCAGTTCTTC
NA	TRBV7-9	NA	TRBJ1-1	CASSLAPGVRITEAFF	TGTGCCAGCAGCTTAGCGCCTGGAGTGCGTATCACTGAAGCTTTCTTT
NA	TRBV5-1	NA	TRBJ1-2	CASSLVVESGYTF	TGCGCCAGCAGCTTGGTAGTAGAAAGTGGCTACACCTTC
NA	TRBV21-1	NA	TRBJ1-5	CASSKAGPGQGYNQPQHF	TGTGCCAGCAGCAAAGCTGGGCCGGGACAGGGCTACAATCAGCCCCAGCATTTT
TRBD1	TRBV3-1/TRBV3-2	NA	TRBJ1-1	CASSLTGTEEAFF	TGTGCCAGCAGTCTTACCGGGACAGAAGAAGCTTTCTTT
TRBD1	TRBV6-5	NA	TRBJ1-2	CASSYSPGTGGIGYTF	TGTGCCAGCAGTTACTCACCCGGGACAGGGGGGATAGGCTACACCTTC
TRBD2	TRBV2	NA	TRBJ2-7	CASSRDREGYEQYF	TGTGCCAGCAGTAGAGATAGGGAGGGGTACGAGCAGTACTTC
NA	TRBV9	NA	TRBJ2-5	CASSASGTPQLETQYF	TGTGCCAGCAGCGCCTCCGGGACACCCCAACTAGAGACCCAGTACTTC
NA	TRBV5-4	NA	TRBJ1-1	CASNLVGHTEAFF	TGTGCCAGCAATCTCGTGGGGCACACTGAAGCTTTCTTT
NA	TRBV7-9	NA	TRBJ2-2	CASRKTGGTGELFF	TGTGCCAGCAGAAAGACAGGAGGTACCGGGGAGCTGTTTTTT
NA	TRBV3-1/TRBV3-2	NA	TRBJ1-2	CASSQDSGVHGYTF	TGTGCCAGCAGCCAAGATTCGGGGGTACATGGCTACACCTTC
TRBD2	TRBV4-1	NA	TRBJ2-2	CASSQEWSGGNTGELFF	TGCGCCAGCAGCCAAGAGTGGAGCGGGGGGAACACCGGGGAGCTGTTTTTT
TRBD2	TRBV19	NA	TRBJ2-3	CASTLAGGLIDTQYF	TGTGCCAGTACCCTAGCGGGGGGGCTAATAGATACGCAGTATTTT
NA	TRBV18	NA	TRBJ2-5	CASSGMERQETQYF	TGTGCCAGCTCAGGCATGGAGCGTCAGGAGACCCAGTACTTC
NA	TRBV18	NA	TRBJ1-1	CASSPRGPMNTEAFF	TGTGCCAGCTCACCACGGGGGCCCATGAACACTGAAGCTTTCTTT
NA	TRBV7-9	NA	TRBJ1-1	CASSYLGDTEAFF	TGTGCCAGCAGCTACCTCGGGGACACTGAAGCTTTCTTT
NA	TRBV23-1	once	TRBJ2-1	CASSQSFGVVWNEQFF	TGCGCCAGCAGTCAATCCTTCGGGGTAGTATGGAATGAGCAGTTCTTC
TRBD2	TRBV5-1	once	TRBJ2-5	CASSDSGGAQETQYF	TGCGCCAGCAGTGATAGCGGGGGGGCCCAAGAGACCCAGTACTTC
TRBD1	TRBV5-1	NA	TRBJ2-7	CASSQAGQGFSYEQYF	TGCGCCAGCAGCCAGGCTGGACAGGGCTTCTCCTACGAGCAGTACTTC
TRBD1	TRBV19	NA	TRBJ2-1	CASSGTAPDEQFF	TGTGCCAGTAGTGGGACAGCTCCTGATGAGCAGTTCTTC
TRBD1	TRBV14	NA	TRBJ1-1	CASSQVGQGGTEAFF	TGTGCCAGCAGCCAAGTCGGACAGGGTGGCACTGAAGCTTTCTTT
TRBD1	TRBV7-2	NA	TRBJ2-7	CASSLGTGEREQYF	TGTGCCAGCAGCTTAGGGACAGGGGAACGAGAGCAGTACTTC